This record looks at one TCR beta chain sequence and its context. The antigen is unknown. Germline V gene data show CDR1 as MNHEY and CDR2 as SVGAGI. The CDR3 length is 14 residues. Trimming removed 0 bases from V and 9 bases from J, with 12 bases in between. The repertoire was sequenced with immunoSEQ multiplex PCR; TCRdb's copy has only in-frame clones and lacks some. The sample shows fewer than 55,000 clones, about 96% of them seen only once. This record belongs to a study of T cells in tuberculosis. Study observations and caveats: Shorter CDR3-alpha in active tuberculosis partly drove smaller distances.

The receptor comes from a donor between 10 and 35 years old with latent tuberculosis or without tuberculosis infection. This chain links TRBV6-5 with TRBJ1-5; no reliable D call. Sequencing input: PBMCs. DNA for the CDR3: TGTGCCAGCAGTTACTCGAAAGGTAGAGGGCCCCAGCATTTT. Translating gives CASSYSKGRGPQHF.